This T cell receptor beta chain was identified in a study of blood T cell repertoires in COVID-19. On the study more broadly: Sample material is recorded as cDNA or gDNA derived from T cells, B-cell-depleted T cells, or PBMCs.

CDR1 is KGHSY and CDR2 is FQNENV in the germline V gene. CDR3 size: 15 residues. V lost 1 base to trimming and J lost 7 bases, with 16 bases between them. Per the original methods: Amplification with reference gene primers provided the estimates of nucleated cell counts. Sequenced by immunoSEQ multiplex PCR; TCRdb stores in-frame clones only, minus some. From that table come the V and J calls and clone size; the DNA was used to work out D and trimming. The sample has about 220,000 clones, around 82% seen once. The origin of this receptor is a human donor in a cohort sampled during active COVID-19. The V and J genes are TRBV16 and TRBJ2-5, with D perhaps TRBD2 (6 bases). The sample was peripheral blood. The CDR3 region has the DNA TGTGCCAGCAGCCAATTTGAGTACGGGAGTGGGACCCAGTACTTC. It yields the protein CASSQFEYGSGTQYF.